This passage covers 31 T cell receptor beta chains from one sample sequenced in a study of PD-1 blockade in classical Hodgkin lymphoma. Method: immunoSEQ multiplex PCR; TCRdb's copy keeps in-frame clones and lacks some. The sample includes tens of thousands of clones, 84% seen only once; the top ten take approximately 1.7%. Relapse was seen in all patients after autologous stem cell transplantation, and brentuximab vedotin exposure was variable. Magnetic negative selection of thawed PBMCs was the method by which CD4+ T cells were purified. The sample in question was CD4+ T cells from blood, obtained at baseline. The receptor source for this set is a human donor with classical Hodgkin lymphoma.

The CDR3 loop reads CASSPGTSGGSSYEQYF. CDR3 nucleotides: TGTGCCAGCAGCCCAGGCACTAGCGGGGGGAGCTCCTACGAGCAGTACTTC. This chain links TRBV13 with TRBJ2-7; TRBD2 agrees at 12 bases. After removal of 5 bases from V and 0 bases from J, the junction contained 8 bases not matched to a gene. The germline V gene has CDR1 PRHDT and CDR2 FYEKMQ (reference sequence). This CDR3 is 17 amino acids long.

The chain combines TRBV5-1 with TRBJ2-7; D not resolved. The ends were cut back, 0 bases at V and 3 bases at J, with 4 bases in the middle. Germline-derived CDR1 and CDR2 are SGHRS and YFSETQ. The CDR3 contains 12 residues. CDR3 loop: CASSLDHYEQYF. The CDR3 DNA reads as TGCGCCAGCAGCTTGGACCACTACGAGCAGTACTTC. The entire variable domain, with the rest obtained from reference TRBV5-1 and TRBJ2-7, is as follows: KAGVTQTPRYLIKTRGQQVTLSCSPISGHRSVSWYQQTPGQGLQFLFEYFSETQRNKGNFPGRFSGRQFSNSRSEMNVSTLELGDSALYLCASSLDHYEQYFGPGTRLTVT.

V and J are TRBV6-1 and TRBJ1-1; 9 bases line up with TRBD1. This CDR3 spans 14 amino acids. With V trimmed by 2 bases and J by 6 bases, 4 bases remained unmatched. Germline V gene data show CDR1 as MNHNS and CDR2 as SASEGT. The CDR3 spells CASSETGQGPEAFF. The CDR3, as DNA: TGTGCCAGCAGTGAAACGGGACAGGGACCTGAAGCTTTCTTT.

The rearrangement uses TRBV15 and TRBJ1-1; D perhaps matches TRBD1 (5 bases). Germline V gives CDR1 LNHNV, CDR2 YYDKDF (reference sequence). Trimming took 1 base from V and 0 from J, leaving 9 bases between them. The CDR3 runs to 15 residues. This chain's CDR3 is CATSRGGAMNTEAFF. The CDR3 region has the DNA TGTGCCACCAGCAGAGGCGGGGCTATGAACACTGAAGCTTTCTTT.

The chain employs TRBV19 and TRBJ1-1, with 7 bases lining up with TRBD1. V was clipped by 5 bases and J by 1 base; unmatched bases: 10. Germline V gene sequence: CDR1 LNHDA, CDR2 SQIVND (reference sequence). This CDR3 spans 16 amino acids. This chain's CDR3 is CASSPRQGRRNTEAFF. CDR3 nucleotides: TGTGCCAGTAGTCCCCGACAGGGTAGGCGGAACACTGAAGCTTTCTTT.

The chain couples TRBV11-3 to TRBJ2-7, with D possibly called TRBD1 or TRBD2 (5 bases each). CDR3 length: 17 amino acids. The germline gives CDR1 SGHNT, CDR2 YENEEA. The germline V and J ends were trimmed by 5 bases and 3 bases, with 23 bases remaining between them. This CDR3 is CASSPPLWVRGFYEQYF. In nucleotides, the CDR3 is TGTGCCAGCAGCCCCCCCCTCTGGGTGAGGGGATTCTACGAGCAGTACTTC.

This clone was seen a handful of times. The chain recombines TRBV10-3 with TRBJ1-4, with D maybe TRBD1 (5 bases). CDR1 is ENHRY, CDR2 SYGVKD, per germline. V lost 10 bases and J lost 8, with 14 bases in between. This CDR3 contains 12 residues. This CDR3 is CATGDGAEKLFF. As DNA, the CDR3 is TGTGCCACCGGGGATGGGGCCGAAAAACTGTTTTTT.

The chain carries TRBV2 and TRBJ2-5, with a possible D match to TRBD2 (6 bases). V was shortened by 6 bases and J by 3 bases, with 11 bases between the two germline ends. CDR3 length: 13 amino acids. The V gene's germline CDR1 is SNHLY and CDR2 FYNNEI. The CDR3, as DNA: TGTGCCAGCAGAAAAATAGCGGAAGAGACCCAGTACTTC. This codes for CASRKIAEETQYF.

The rearrangement links TRBV28 to TRBJ1-5; no clear D. The germline V and J ends were trimmed by 7 bases and 5 bases, with 12 bases remaining between them. CDR3 length: 13 amino acids. The germline gives CDR1 MDHEN, CDR2 SYDVKM. The CDR3 DNA sequence: TGTGCCAGCACCCCGTTCTCCGATCAGCCCCAGCATTTT. Its protein is CASTPFSDQPQHF.

This clone appeared a single time. J is TRBJ2-2 and V is TRBV28; maybe TRBD2 (5 bases). CDR1 MDHEN and CDR2 SYDVKM come from the germline V gene. The CDR3 sequence is 12 residues long. V lost 10 bases and J 6 bases, leaving 12 bases between the germline ends. The CDR3 loop is CATRRSPGELFF. In DNA, the CDR3 is TGTGCCACGCGGAGGAGTCCCGGGGAGCTGTTTTTT.

The rearrangement joins TRBV6-1 to TRBJ1-5; the D gene is possibly TRBD1 (5 bases). Germline CDR1 is MNHNS and CDR2 is SASEGT. Trimming took off 6 bases at V and 4 bases at J, with 10 bases between the two ends. CDR3 length: 13 residues. CDR3 nucleotides: TGTGCCAGCAGACGGGACGGGAATCAGCCCCAGCATTTT. Translated, it gives CASRRDGNQPQHF.

The chain links TRBV12-5 to TRBJ1-2; tentative D call: TRBD1 (5 bases). The CDR3 loop spans 15 amino acids. Trimming pared 0 bases from V and 3 bases from J, leaving 11 bases between. Germline values: CDR1 LGHNT, CDR2 FRNRAP. The CDR3 sequence is CASGLVRAGDYGYTF. Here the CDR3 DNA reads TGTGCTAGTGGTTTGGTACGTGCGGGGGACTATGGCTACACCTTC.

This chain connects TRBV7-9 to TRBJ2-5, with D unclear. There are 14 residues in the CDR3. Germline-derived CDR1 and CDR2 are SEHNR and FQNEAQ (reference sequence). V lost 1 base and J 7 bases, leaving 13 bases between the germline ends. The CDR3 sequence: CASSLGSNPVTQYF. DNA for the CDR3: TGTGCCAGCAGCTTAGGGAGCAACCCGGTGACCCAGTACTTC.

The J gene is TRBJ2-3, the V gene TRBV4-3, with D unresolved. The germline V gene encodes CDR1 LGHNA and CDR2 YSLEER. The germline V and J ends were trimmed by 1 base and 3 bases, with 11 bases remaining between them. CDR3 size: 15 residues. The CDR3 loop reads CASSQAFWGTDTQYF. The CDR3 nucleotides read TGCGCCAGCAGCCAAGCCTTTTGGGGAACAGATACGCAGTATTTT.

The chain combines TRBV10-3 with TRBJ1-1; 9 bases match TRBD1. The germline V gene encodes CDR1 ENHRY and CDR2 SYGVKD. With 4 bases clipped from V and 5 bases from J, the junction kept 8 bases outside the gene matches. This CDR3 is built from 15 residues. The CDR3 here is CAISVLQGAVTEAFF. The CDR3 DNA sequence: TGTGCCATCAGTGTCCTACAGGGGGCAGTGACTGAAGCTTTCTTT.

The J gene is TRBJ1-5, the V gene TRBV5-1, with a tentative D call TRBD1 (6 bases). The germline gives CDR1 SGHRS, CDR2 YFSETQ. Trimming cost V 4 bases and J 2 bases, with 13 bases left between them. This CDR3 contains 15 residues. CDR3 in DNA: TGCGCCAGCAGCCTCACAGGGAGCGGCAATCAGCCCCAGCATTTT. This sequence encodes CASSLTGSGNQPQHF.

The V gene is TRBV25-1, the J gene TRBJ2-3; the D call may be TRBD1 or TRBD2 (5 bases each). CDR1 and CDR2 (germline): MGHDK, SYGVNS. V lost 5 bases, J lost 4 bases, and 7 bases lay in between. There are 12 residues in the CDR3. CDR3 in amino acids: CASSRDADTQYF. The CDR3 region has the DNA TGTGCCAGCAGTCGGGACGCAGATACGCAGTATTTT.

V gene TRBV5-6 combines with J gene TRBJ1-2; 8 positions match TRBD1. Germline loops: CDR1 SGHDT, CDR2 YYEEEE. J lost 7 bases, V lost 2 bases, and 7 bases had no gene match. This CDR3 is built from 14 residues. The CDR3 nucleotides read TGTGCCAGCAGCTTCCTCTCAGGGGGCGGTGGCTACACCTTC. It translates to CASSFLSGGGGYTF.

The CDR3 DNA is TGTGCCAGCAGTTACTCGGGAACCGCTGAAGCTTTCTTT. Protein sequence: CASSYSGTAEAFF. The rearrangement links TRBV6-5 to TRBJ1-1; D is ambiguous. The CDR3 extends over 13 amino acids. CDR1 and CDR2 from the germline V gene are MNHEY and SVGAGI. V lost 0 bases to trimming and J lost 6 bases, with 8 bases between them.

V and J are TRBV18 and TRBJ2-2, with no clear D. CDR3 length equals 12 residues. Trimming removed 3 bases at V and 9 bases at J, with 8 bases between. The germline V gene has CDR1 KGHSH and CDR2 LQKENI. CDR3 sequence (DNA): TGTGCCAGCTCACCGGGGATCAGGGAGCTGTTTTTT. It translates to CASSPGIRELFF. Drawing the rest from reference TRBV18 and TRBJ2-2, the complete variable domain is NAGVMQNPRHLVRRRGQEARLRCSPMKGHSHVYWYRQLPEEGLKFMVYLQKENIIDESGMPKERFSAEFPKEGPSILRIQQVVRGDSAAYFCASSPGIRELFFGEGSRLTVL.

This rearrangement joins TRBV18 to TRBJ2-3; 10 bases are shared with TRBD1. Trimming removed 3 bases from V and 6 bases from J; junction bases left unmatched: 12. Germline assignment: CDR1 KGHSH and CDR2 LQKENI. This CDR3 has 17 residues. This chain's CDR3 is CASSPVLGTGALDTQYF. CDR3 bases: TGTGCCAGCTCACCTGTACTTGGGACAGGGGCCCTGGATACGCAGTATTTT.

The chain couples TRBV7-7 to TRBJ2-6, with TRBD2 identical over 7 bases. Germline CDR1 reads SSHAT; CDR2 reads FNYEAQ (reference sequence). Trimming at V came to 5 bases and at J to 1 base, leaving 23 bases not matched to a gene. This CDR3 has 22 residues. As DNA, the CDR3 is TGTGCCAGCAGCCCAAATTCTTCTGGAGCCAGGGTCGGGAGGTCTGGGGCCAACGTCCTGACTTTC. Protein: CASSPNSSGARVGRSGANVLTF.

The chain links TRBV28 to TRBJ1-1; D gene unclear. Trimming took off 6 bases at V and 11 bases at J, with 10 bases between the two ends. CDR3 size: 10 residues. Germline CDR1 MDHEN, CDR2 SYDVKM. CDR3 nucleotide sequence: TGTGCCAGCAGGCAGACCAGGGCTTTCTTT. Its translation is CASRQTRAFF. Combining the CDR3 with reference TRBV28 and TRBJ1-1 gives the whole variable domain DVKVTQSSRYLVKRTGEKVFLECVQDMDHENMFWYRQDPGLGLRLIYFSYDVKMKEKGDIPEGYSVSREKKERFSLILESASTNQTSMYLCASRQTRAFFGQGTRLTVV.

A word on this clone: The junction does not match germline at one end; this may be a read error. The gene calls are TRBV7-7 and TRBJ2-5; D perhaps matches TRBD2 (7 bases). Germline V gives CDR1 SSHAT, CDR2 FNYEAQ (reference sequence). CDR3 size: 15 residues. The chain's CDR3 is CASSLGGAGGETQYF. The DNA of the CDR3 is TGTGCTAGCAGCTTAGGGGGGGCCGGCGGAGAGACCCAGTACTTC. Combining the CDR3 with reference TRBV7-7 and TRBJ2-5 gives the whole variable domain GAGVSQSPRYKVTKRGQDVTLRCDPISSHATLYWYQQALGQGPEFLTYFNYEAQPDKSGLPSDRFSAERPEGSISTLTIQRTEQRDSAMYRCASSLGGAGGETQYFGPGTRLLVL.

CDR3 sequence: CASSLGQLSSGNTIYF. CDR3 nucleotides: TGTGCCAGCAGTCTGGGACAGCTGAGCTCTGGAAACACCATATATTTT. This chain connects TRBV2 to TRBJ1-3; 7 bases match TRBD1. Germline CDR1 is SNHLY and CDR2 is FYNNEI. J was trimmed by 0 bases and V by 5 bases; bases with no gene match: 7. CDR3 size: 16 residues.

The CDR3 reads CATSRDSQGTIYF. The CDR3 DNA reads TGTGCCACCAGCAGAGATAGCCAGGGCACCATATATTTT. This chain joins TRBV15 and TRBJ1-3; D may be TRBD1 (5 bases). This CDR3 comprises 13 residues. Trimming took off 0 bases at V and 9 bases at J, with 9 bases between the two ends. Germline V gene data show CDR1 as LNHNV and CDR2 as YYDKDF (reference sequence).

The chain joins TRBV19 to TRBJ2-7, with a possible D match to TRBD1 (6 bases). The V end was cut by 6 bases, the J end by 3 bases, with 18 bases between. The CDR3 covers 15 residues. Germline assignment: CDR1 LNHDA and CDR2 SQIVND (reference sequence). In DNA, the CDR3 is TGTGCCAGTAGATTGACCGGGGACACCTTCTACGAGCAGTACTTC. Encoded protein: CASRLTGDTFYEQYF.

The chain uses TRBV11-2 and TRBJ2-5, with D maybe TRBD2 (6 bases). Germline CDR1 SGHAT, CDR2 FQNNGV. Trimming took 0 bases from V and 11 from J, leaving 13 bases between them. CDR3 length: 13 residues. CDR3 coding DNA: TGTGCCAGCAGCTTAGACTCGGCCGGGACTCAGTACTTC. It translates to CASSLDSAGTQYF.

J is TRBJ2-3 and V is TRBV5-1; TRBD2 matches 15 bases. CDR3 size: 13 residues. Trimming cost V 7 bases and J 11 bases; bases outside gene matches: 5. In germline, CDR1 is SGHRS, CDR2 YFSETQ. In nucleotides, the CDR3 is TGCGCCAGCGGGACTAGCGGGGGGCAGGGGCAGTATTTT. Protein sequence: CASGTSGGQGQYF.

V gene TRBV5-8 combines with J gene TRBJ1-4; perhaps TRBD1 as D (5 bases). Germline V gene data show CDR1 as SGHTS and CDR2 as YDEGEE. The CDR3 covers 14 residues. V gave up 1 base and J gave up 4 bases, with 8 bases separating them. CDR3 coding DNA: TGTGCCAGCAGCTTGTCGGGACTTAATGAAAAACTGTTTTTT. Encoded protein: CASSLSGLNEKLFF.

The genes are TRBV20-1 and TRBJ2-7; no firm D call. Germline V gene data show CDR1 as DFQATT and CDR2 as SNEGSKA (reference sequence). The ends were cut back, 2 bases at V and 4 bases at J, with 6 bases in the middle. This CDR3 is 11 amino acids long. The CDR3 coding sequence is TGCAGTGCTAGACCCATTTACGAGCAGTACTTC. Amino acids: CSARPIYEQYF.